This T cell receptor (beta chain) was recovered during a study of T-cell reconstitution after alpha-beta-depleted transplantation in children. This clonotype was detected a few times. Unique molecular identifiers were built into the TCRbeta library. TCRdb reprocessed the PCR reads with MiXCR, giving one entry per CDR3 protein. The repertoire holds about 610,000 distinct CDR3 sequences, with roughly a tenth as singletons. The CDR3 loop spans 15 amino acids. Trimming removed 2 bases at V and 3 bases at J, with 13 bases between. Per germline, CDR1 SGHTS and CDR2 YDEGEE. The genes are TRBV5-8 and TRBJ2-3; D gene unclear. The sample consisted of PBMCs from the stem cell graft donor, taken from the stem cell graft. This clonotype was sampled from a human donor who donated a stem cell graft to a child with acute myeloid leukemia. Here the CDR3 reads CASSFDPGSTDTQYF. The CDR3 nucleotides read TGTGCCAGCAGCTTTGATCCAGGTTCTACAGATACGCAGTATTTT.